The present T cell receptor beta chain was sequenced within a study of T cells in Graves' hyperthyroidism and ophthalmopathy. Study-wide results and limits: Blood shared most expanded thyroid clonotypes above 0.001. Ophthalmopathy onset followed model prediction by a median approximately six months.

This clonotype was recorded many times. Its target is unknown. The source material, RNA transcripts, was used to amplify TCR beta CDR3 regions. First-round RT-PCR with HTBI primers amplified the TCR CDR3 region. MiXCR was run by TCRdb on the multiplex PCR reads, yielding one entry per CDR3 protein. The table has hundreds of thousands of distinct CDR3 sequences, approximately 14% seen once. Graves' hyperthyroidism is called stable when ophthalmopathy does not progress within 18 months. Sequenced material: blood. This TCR came from a woman aged 18 to 35 with Graves' hyperthyroidism.

CDR3 residues: CASSLTGPWGGGYTF. The CDR3 region has the DNA TGTGCCAGCAGCCTTACGGGACCTTGGGGCGGTGGCTACACCTTC. The V and J genes are TRBV3-1 and TRBJ1-2, with a tentative D call TRBD1 (5 bases). The CDR3 has 15 residues. Germline CDR1 LGHDT, CDR2 YNNKEL (reference sequence). V was trimmed by 4 bases and J by 7 bases, leaving 19 bases between them. The full variable domain, rest sourced from reference TRBV3-1 and TRBJ1-2, is DTAVSQTPKYLVTQMGNDKSIKCEQNLGHDTMYWYKQDSKKFLKIMFSYNNKELIINETVPNRFSPKSPDKAHLNLHINSLELGDSAVYFCASSLTGPWGGGYTFGSGTRLTVV.